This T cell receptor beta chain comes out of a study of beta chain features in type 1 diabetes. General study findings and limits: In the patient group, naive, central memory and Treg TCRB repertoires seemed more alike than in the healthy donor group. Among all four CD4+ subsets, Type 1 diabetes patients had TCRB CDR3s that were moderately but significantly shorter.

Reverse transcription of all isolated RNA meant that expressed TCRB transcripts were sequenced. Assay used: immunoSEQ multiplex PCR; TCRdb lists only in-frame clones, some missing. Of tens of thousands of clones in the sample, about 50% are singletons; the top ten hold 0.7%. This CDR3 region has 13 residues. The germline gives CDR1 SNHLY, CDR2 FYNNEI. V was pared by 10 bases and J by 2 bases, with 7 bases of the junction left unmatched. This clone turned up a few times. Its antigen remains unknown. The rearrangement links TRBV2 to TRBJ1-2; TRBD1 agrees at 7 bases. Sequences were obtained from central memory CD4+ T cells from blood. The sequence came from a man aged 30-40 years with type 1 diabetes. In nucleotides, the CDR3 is TGTGCCAAAACGGGACAGACAAACTATGGCTACACCTTC. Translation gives CAKTGQTNYGYTF.